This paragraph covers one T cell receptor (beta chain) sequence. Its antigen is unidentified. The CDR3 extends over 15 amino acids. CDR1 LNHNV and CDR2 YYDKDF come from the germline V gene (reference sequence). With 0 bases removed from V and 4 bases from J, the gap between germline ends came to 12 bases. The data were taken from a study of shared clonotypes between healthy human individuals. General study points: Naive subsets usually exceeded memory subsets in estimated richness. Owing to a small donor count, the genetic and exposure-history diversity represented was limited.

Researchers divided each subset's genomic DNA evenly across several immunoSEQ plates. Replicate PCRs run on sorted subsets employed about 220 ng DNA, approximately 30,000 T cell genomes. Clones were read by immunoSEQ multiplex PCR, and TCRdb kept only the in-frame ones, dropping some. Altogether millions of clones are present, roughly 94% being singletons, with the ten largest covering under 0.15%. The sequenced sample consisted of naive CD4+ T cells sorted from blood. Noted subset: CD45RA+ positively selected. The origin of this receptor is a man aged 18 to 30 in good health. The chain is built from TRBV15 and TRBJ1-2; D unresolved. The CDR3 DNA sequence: TGTGCCACCAGCAGAGATCTCGGGAATACCTATGGCTACACCTTC. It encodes CATSRDLGNTYGYTF.